The TCR beta chain under discussion was sequenced for a study of shared clonotypes between healthy human individuals. Study in general: There were three CD4 naive, three CD4 memory, two CD8 naive and one CD8 memory plates per donor. Overall study results and limits: The donor pool, a small one, limited the genetic and exposure-history diversity represented.

Assay: immunoSEQ multiplex PCR; the TCRdb copy retains only in-frame clones and omits some. This repertoire shows under 750,000 clones, roughly 72% found once; its top ten account for roughly 1.8%. To note about this clone: What it binds is not known.

In germline, CDR1 is MDHEN, CDR2 SYDVKM. V lost 8 bases and J lost 2, with 9 bases in between. This CDR3 contains 12 residues. The chain recombines TRBV28 with TRBJ1-2, with no clear D. The sequence derives from a woman in her twenties or thirties in good health. Sequenced: memory CD4+ T cells sorted from blood. Subset meaning: CD45RA-negative fraction. The CDR3 region has the DNA TGTGCCAGCGCTTTGGGGAACTATGGCTACACCTTC. Amino acids: CASALGNYGYTF.